This TCR beta chain was sequenced in a study of OX40 agonist ivuxolimab in advanced cancers. About the full investigation: Ivuxolimab was a fully human IgG2 agonistic monoclonal antibody targeting the costimulatory receptor OX40 (CD134). Intravenous ivuxolimab was administered to patients every 2 weeks at six dose levels: 0.01, 0.1, 0.3, 1.5, 3 and 10 mg/kg. Among the roughly 50 dose-escalation patients, around 20 had hepatocellular carcinoma, roughly 15 melanoma, 9 renal cell carcinoma and 9 head and neck cancer. The dose-escalation cohort was 82.7% male with a mean age of about 54 years, ranging from roughly 23 to 90. Patients were allowed to have had prior anti-PD-1, anti-PD-L1 or anti-CTLA-4 therapy, and about 40% of the dose-escalation patients had been treated with checkpoint inhibitors. Partial responses occurred in three dose-escalation patients, of whom one had hepatocellular carcinoma and two had cutaneous melanoma. Peripheral TCRbeta sequencing was intended to test whether TCR sequence diversity was altered and clonal T-cell expansion was caused by ivuxolimab. The paper describes the monotherapy dose-escalation part (N of about 47 patients) of the phase I trial of ivuxolimab.

Sequences MNHEY (CDR1) and SMNVEV (CDR2) are obtained from the germline V gene (reference sequence). Including cysteine and phenylalanine, the CDR3 has 13 amino acids. CDR3 DNA is the only sequence kept; it has 39 bases, read in frame from the first base. Trimming takes 2 bases from V and 1 base from J, and the germline ends sit 5 bases apart. To sequence the TCRbeta CDR3 region, genomic DNA was isolated from the sorted cells. The immunoSEQ Assay was used for sequencing of TCRbeta CDR3 regions. TCRdb provides this immuneACCESS table in a form limited to in-frame rearrangements. Some clones are lacking; in checked studies, under half of them reflect an unresolved V gene, and why the rest are absent is not known. For this sample the table gives about 73,000 clones, of which about 86% were detected only once. The ten largest clones add up to around 2.6% of the sample. A remark on this clone: The clone's antigen remains unknown. No much larger clone is present one base from it, and per-base qualities are unavailable.

The trial excluded patients who had a history of autoimmune disease or who were on systemic immunosuppression. In every dose cohort, peripheral blood was drawn for TCR sequencing at baseline, cycle 4 day 1, and cycle 7 day 1. Samples came from an open-label, multicenter, first-in-human phase I dose-escalation trial of ivuxolimab. The trial enrolled adults with locally advanced or metastatic head and neck squamous cell, hepatocellular, melanoma or renal cell carcinoma. CD4+ and CD8+ T cells were sorted separately from peripheral blood before TCR sequencing. What the research found in general, with its limitations: Low levels of normalized T-cell clonal expansion were also shown by some nonresponding patients. In the 0.1-3.0 mg/kg groups, partial responders were among the patients with the lowest normalized peripheral clonal expansion, particularly in CD8+ T cells. On average, CD8+ T cells showed more expanded clones than CD4+ T cells after ivuxolimab. Clonal expansion of both CD4+ and CD8+ blood T cells was observed from baseline to week 6 at doses 0.1 to 3.0 mg/kg. The antigen specificity of the clonally expanded peripheral T cells was not determined.

The sequence was obtained from an adult with an advanced solid tumor such as melanoma, head and neck, liver or kidney cancer. The rearranged chain carries TRBV27 and TRBJ1-1, with the D gene uncertain. Here the sequenced sample was CD4+ or CD8+ T cells sorted from blood, taken in a trial of the OX40 agonist ivuxolimab. The nucleotide sequence is given as TGTGCCAGCAGTTTAGTCGGGAACACTGAAGCTTTCTTT. The resulting protein is CASSLVGNTEAFF.